This record looks at one T cell receptor beta chain sequence and its context. Antigen unknown. The protocol was immunoSEQ multiplex PCR, while the TCRdb copy is restricted to in-frame clones and leaves out a portion. This repertoire shows 18,000 or so clones, around 72% found once; its top ten account for around 2.3%. This entry comes from a study of PD-1 blockade in classical Hodgkin lymphoma. Study-wide results and caveats: The study reported lower baseline TCR diversity in newly diagnosed patients than in healthy donors.

Noted time point: cycle 4 day 1 (C4D1), after 5 to 7 weeks of nivolumab. Autologous stem cell transplantation was followed by relapse in every patient, and brentuximab vedotin exposure varied. Purified CD4+ T cells were obtained from thawed PBMCs through magnetic negative selection. The CDR3 runs 14 residues. Germline V lookup: CDR1 WSHSY, CDR2 SAAADI. The V and J ends lost 5 bases and 2 bases, in that order; junction bases with no gene match: 3. The sequence derives from a human donor with classical Hodgkin lymphoma. The specimen was CD4+ T cells from blood, collected before the fourth cycle of nivolumab. The rearrangement links TRBV10-2 to TRBJ2-7; 10 bases align to TRBD2. Written as DNA, the CDR3 is TGCGCCAGCAGTTGGACTAGCGGTACCTACGAGCAGTACTTC. As protein: CASSWTSGTYEQYF.